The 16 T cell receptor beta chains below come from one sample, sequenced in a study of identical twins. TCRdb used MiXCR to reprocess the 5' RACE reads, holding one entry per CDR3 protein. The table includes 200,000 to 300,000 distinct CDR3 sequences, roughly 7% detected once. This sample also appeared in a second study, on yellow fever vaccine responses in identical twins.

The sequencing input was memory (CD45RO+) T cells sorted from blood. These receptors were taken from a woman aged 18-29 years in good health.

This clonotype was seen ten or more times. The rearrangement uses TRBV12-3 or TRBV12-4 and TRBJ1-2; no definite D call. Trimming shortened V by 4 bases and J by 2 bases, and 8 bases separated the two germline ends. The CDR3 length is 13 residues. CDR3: CASSSTPNYGYTF. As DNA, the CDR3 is TGTGCCAGCAGTTCGACACCAAACTATGGCTACACCTTC.

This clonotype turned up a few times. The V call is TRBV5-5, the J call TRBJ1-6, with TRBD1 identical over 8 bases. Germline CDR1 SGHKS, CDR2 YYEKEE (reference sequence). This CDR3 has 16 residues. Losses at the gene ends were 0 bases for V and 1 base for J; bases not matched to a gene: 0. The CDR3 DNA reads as TGTGCCAGCAGCTTGGACAGGGGGTCCTATAATTCACCCCTCCACTTT. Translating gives CASSLDRGSYNSPLHF.

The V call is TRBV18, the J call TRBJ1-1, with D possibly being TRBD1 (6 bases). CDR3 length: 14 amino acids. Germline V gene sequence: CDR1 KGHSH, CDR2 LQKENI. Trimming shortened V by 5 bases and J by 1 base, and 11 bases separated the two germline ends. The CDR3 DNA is TGTGCCAGCTCAGAACAGGGAAGGAACACTGAAGCTTTCTTT. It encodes CASSEQGRNTEAFF. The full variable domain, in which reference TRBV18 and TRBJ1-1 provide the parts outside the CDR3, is NAGVMQNPRHLVRRRGQEARLRCSPMKGHSHVYWYRQLPEEGLKFMVYLQKENIIDESGMPKERFSAEFPKEGPSILRIQQVVRGDSAAYFCASSEQGRNTEAFFGQGTRLTVV.

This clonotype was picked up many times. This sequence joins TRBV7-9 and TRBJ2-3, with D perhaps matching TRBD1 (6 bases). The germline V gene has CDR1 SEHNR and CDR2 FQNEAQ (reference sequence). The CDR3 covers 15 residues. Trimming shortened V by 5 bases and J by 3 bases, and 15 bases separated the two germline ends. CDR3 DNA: TGTGCCAGCAGCCACGCACAGGGATGGACAGATACGCAGTATTTT. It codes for CASSHAQGWTDTQYF. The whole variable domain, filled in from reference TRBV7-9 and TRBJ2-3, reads DTGVSQNPRHKITKRGQNVTFRCDPISEHNRLYWYRQTLGQGPEFLTYFQNEAQLEKSRLLSDRFSAERPKGSFSTLEIQRTEQGDSAMYLCASSHAQGWTDTQYFGPGTRLTVL.

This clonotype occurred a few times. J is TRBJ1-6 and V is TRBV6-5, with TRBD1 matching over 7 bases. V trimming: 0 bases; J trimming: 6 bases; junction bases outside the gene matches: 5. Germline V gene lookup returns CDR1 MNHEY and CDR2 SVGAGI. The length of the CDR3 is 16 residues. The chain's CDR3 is CASSYSKGTANSPLHF. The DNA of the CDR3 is TGTGCCAGCAGTTACTCGAAAGGGACAGCTAATTCACCCCTCCACTTT.

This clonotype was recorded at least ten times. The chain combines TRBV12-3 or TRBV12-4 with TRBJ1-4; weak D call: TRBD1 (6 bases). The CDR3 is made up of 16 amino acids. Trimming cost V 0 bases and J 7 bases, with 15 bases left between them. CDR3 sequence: CASSLALGHSVEKLFF. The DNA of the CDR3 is TGTGCCAGCAGTTTAGCGCTGGGACACTCAGTTGAAAAACTGTTTTTT.

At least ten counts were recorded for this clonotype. The CDR3 region is CASSFSIRGVRTGELFF. The CDR3 DNA follows: TGTGCCAGCAGCTTTAGCATCAGGGGCGTGCGTACCGGGGAGCTGTTTTTT. The chain recombines TRBV5-6 with TRBJ2-2; possible D gene TRBD1, 6 bases. Germline loops: CDR1 SGHDT, CDR2 YYEEEE. V shed 2 bases and J shed 5 bases, with 19 bases lying between them. The CDR3 loop spans 17 amino acids.

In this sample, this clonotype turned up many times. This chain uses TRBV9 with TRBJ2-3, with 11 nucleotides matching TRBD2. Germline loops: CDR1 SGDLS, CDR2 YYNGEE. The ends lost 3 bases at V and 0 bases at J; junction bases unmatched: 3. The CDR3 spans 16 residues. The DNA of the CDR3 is TGTGCCAGCAGCGCGGGACTAGCGGCTAGCACAGATACGCAGTATTTT. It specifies CASSAGLAASTDTQYF.

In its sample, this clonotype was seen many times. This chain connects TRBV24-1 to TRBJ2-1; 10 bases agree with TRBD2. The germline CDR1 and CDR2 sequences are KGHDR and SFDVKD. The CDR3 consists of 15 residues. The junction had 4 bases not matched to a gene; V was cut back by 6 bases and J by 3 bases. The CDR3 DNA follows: TGTGCCACCAGTTTAGCGGGAGGAGGCTACAATGAGCAGTTCTTC. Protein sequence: CATSLAGGGYNEQFF.

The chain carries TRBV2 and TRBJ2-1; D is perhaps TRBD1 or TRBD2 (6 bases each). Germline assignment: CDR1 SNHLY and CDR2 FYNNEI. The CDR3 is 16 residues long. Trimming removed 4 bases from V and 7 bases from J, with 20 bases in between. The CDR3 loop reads CASSVRVGGAGNEQFF. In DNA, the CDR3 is TGTGCCAGCAGTGTTCGGGTCGGGGGCGCTGGTAATGAGCAGTTCTTC.

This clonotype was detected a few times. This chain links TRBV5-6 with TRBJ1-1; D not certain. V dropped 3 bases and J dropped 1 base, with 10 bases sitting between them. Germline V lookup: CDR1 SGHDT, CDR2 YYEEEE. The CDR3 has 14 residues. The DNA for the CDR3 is TGTGCCAGCAGCTCCTTGTTGCCGAACACTGAAGCTTTCTTT. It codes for CASSSLLPNTEAFF.

CDR3 amino acids: CARRKGGGTQETQYF. DNA of the CDR3: TGCGCCAGAAGAAAAGGCGGGGGGACCCAAGAGACCCAGTACTTC. The chain joins TRBV5-1 to TRBJ2-5, with 8 bases aligning to TRBD2. The ends lost 8 bases at V and 1 base at J; junction bases unmatched: 10. Germline CDR1 is SGHRS and CDR2 is YFSETQ. CDR3 length equals 15 residues.

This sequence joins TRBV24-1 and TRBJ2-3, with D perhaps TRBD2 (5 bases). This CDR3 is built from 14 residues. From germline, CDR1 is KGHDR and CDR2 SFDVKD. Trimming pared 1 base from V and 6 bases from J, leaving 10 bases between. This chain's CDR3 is CATSDFPREDTQYF. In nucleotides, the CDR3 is TGTGCCACCAGTGATTTCCCTAGGGAGGATACGCAGTATTTT.

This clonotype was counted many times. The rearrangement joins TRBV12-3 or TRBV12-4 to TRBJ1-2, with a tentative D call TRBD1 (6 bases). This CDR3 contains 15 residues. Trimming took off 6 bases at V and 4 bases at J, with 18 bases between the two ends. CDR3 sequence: CASRPPQGTGYGYTF. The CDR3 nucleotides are TGTGCCAGCAGGCCGCCCCAGGGGACGGGCTATGGCTACACCTTC.

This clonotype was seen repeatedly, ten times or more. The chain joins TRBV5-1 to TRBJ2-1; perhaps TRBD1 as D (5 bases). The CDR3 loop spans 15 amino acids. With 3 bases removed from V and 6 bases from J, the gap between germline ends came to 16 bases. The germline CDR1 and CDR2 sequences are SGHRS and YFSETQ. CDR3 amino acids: CASSSDTHPSNEQFF. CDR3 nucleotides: TGCGCCAGCAGCTCGGACACTCACCCCTCCAATGAGCAGTTCTTC.

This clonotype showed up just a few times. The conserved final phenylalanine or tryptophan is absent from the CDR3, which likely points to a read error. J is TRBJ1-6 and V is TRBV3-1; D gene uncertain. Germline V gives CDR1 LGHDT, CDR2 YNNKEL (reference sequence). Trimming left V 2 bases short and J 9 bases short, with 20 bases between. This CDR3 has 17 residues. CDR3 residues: CASSQFNGQTISSPLHL. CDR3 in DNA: TGTGCCAGCAGCCAATTTAATGGGCAGACTATAAGTTCACCCCTCCACCTT.